A single sample is the source of the 2 T cell receptor beta chains below, sequenced in a study of OX40 agonist ivuxolimab in advanced cancers. Generated by immunoSEQ multiplex PCR, the TCRdb table keeps only in-frame clones and is missing some. The sample holds 22,000 or so clones, over 75% seen once. The sequencing here drew on CD4+ or CD8+ T cells sorted from blood, taken in a trial of the OX40 agonist ivuxolimab. The receptors were sampled from an adult with an advanced solid tumor such as melanoma, head and neck, liver or kidney cancer.

The genes are TRBV30 and TRBJ2-7, with 8 positions matching TRBD1. Germline assignment: CDR1 GTSNPN and CDR2 SVGIG (reference sequence). V was clipped by 2 bases and J by 3 bases; unmatched bases: 6. This CDR3 contains 14 residues. CDR3 residues: CAWSTDRVGYEQYF. The CDR3 coding sequence is TGTGCCTGGAGTACGGACAGGGTTGGCTACGAGCAGTACTTC. Using reference TRBV30 and TRBJ2-7 for the parts outside the CDR3, the full variable domain is SQTIHQWPATLVQPVGSPLSLECTVEGTSNPNLYWYRQAAGRGLQLLFYSVGIGQISSEVPQNLSASRPQDRQFILSSKKLLLSDSGFYLCAWSTDRVGYEQYFGPGTRLTVT.

CDR3 coding DNA: TGTGCCAGTAGTATAGTGGGGTCCATGAACACTGAAGCTTTCTTT. It encodes CASSIVGSMNTEAFF. The rearrangement uses TRBV19 and TRBJ1-1; D is ambiguous. V lost 1 base to trimming and J lost 0 bases, with 9 bases between them. Germline CDR1 is LNHDA and CDR2 is SQIVND (reference sequence). The CDR3 extends over 15 amino acids.